The T cell receptor (beta chain) under discussion was sequenced for a study of blood T cells in healthy people across ages (dated by TCRdb to the mid-2010s). Background for the entire study: In model experiments, template switching captured roughly one uniquely barcoded TCR beta cDNA molecule for every two T cells. Donors of different ages were randomly distributed across sequencing lanes to avoid experimental bias. The study analyzed two additional independent replicas of 1 million unique cDNA reads from the same blood draw for two donors, one aged 18 to 30 and one aged 80 or older. Four age groups were formed from the donors: young (average about 16 years), middle-aged (around 39), aged (62) and long-lived (more than 75). Using deep sequencing normalized with unique cDNA molecular identifiers, the study measured how TCR beta repertoire diversity changes with age. Here is what the overall study found, with its caveats: Observed TCR beta diversity per million T cells fell roughly linearly with age, and a significant reduction was already apparent by age around 40. Estimates of total diversity based on one million sequenced T cells were considered lower bounds and underestimates. Observed TCR beta diversity correlated strongly with the percentage of naive T cells measured by flow cytometry. Bulk unsorted PBMC profiling prevented conclusive comparison of naive and antigen-experienced compartments. The long-lived group showed more naive CD4+ T cells, fewer expanded clones and increased TCR diversity than the aged group, suggesting age selection. Donor CMV infection status was unknown, potentially confounding age-related changes in expanded clonotypes.

In the germline V gene (reference sequence), CDR1 corresponds to DFQATT and CDR2 to SNEGSKA. The CDR3 runs 12 residues from the cysteine to the phenylalanine. Only the CDR3 DNA stays, 36 bases, in frame from base 1. V sheds 6 bases and J sheds 3 bases, leaving 11 bases between their ends. About this clonotype itself: Its antigen remains unidentified. One base away there is no much larger clone; base qualities are not given.

The roughly 39 donors, aged 6 to 90 years, were systemically healthy Caucasian individuals from Russia. Each donor gave ten milliliters of peripheral blood, collected into EDTA-treated Vacutainer tubes. Ficoll-Paque density-gradient centrifugation was used to isolate PBMCs, with at least 6 million per sample. Trizol reagent was used to extract total RNA from the PBMCs, yielding at least 5.5 micrograms per sample. The percentages of naive CD45RAhigh/CD27high T cells were determined by flow cytometry on a PBMC aliquot from every donor. Libraries were prepared through 5' RACE. A second PCR of roughly 7 to 12 cycles was performed with a sample-barcoded 5' primer and a J-beta primer mix. A template-switch 5' adaptor carrying 12 random nucleotides introduced a unique molecular identifier onto each TCR beta cDNA molecule. Each sample yielded at least 2.5 million CDR3-containing paired-end reads. All of the RNA was converted into first-strand cDNA using the Mint cDNA synthesis kit, with a TRBC-specific oligonucleotide serving as the primer. Following uracil-DNA glycosylase treatment, all cDNA underwent a first 18-cycle PCR with the universal primers M1SS and BC2_uni_R. As for the original processing: For normalization, 1 million high-quality reads were randomly selected from each sample, with every read carrying a distinct molecular identifier. Instead of being binned into consensus sequences, reads that shared molecular identifiers were thrown out. CDR3 identification, clonotype clustering and error correction used MiTCR with a Q25 quality threshold and the strictest error-elimination algorithm. Lower-bound total TCR beta diversity was estimated with a nonparametric unseen species model using Euler transformation. The public reads were reprocessed in TCRdb via fastp at Q25 and MiXCR, keeping in-frame beta chains. Every distinct CDR3 protein forms one entry, paired with its most common genes and DNA. The V and J calls were determined by TCRdb, not by the authors. The sample records 1.5 million to 2 million distinct CDR3 sequences, roughly two fifths of which are singletons. 20% to 25% of the sample comes from the top ten.

Sequencing was performed on blood. The chain employs TRBV20-1 and TRBJ1-1, with no confidently assigned D gene. This sequence was found in a human donor in good health. The CDR3 loop reads CSAGTVHTEAFF. The bases are TGCAGTGCCGGCACGGTTCACACTGAAGCTTTCTTT.